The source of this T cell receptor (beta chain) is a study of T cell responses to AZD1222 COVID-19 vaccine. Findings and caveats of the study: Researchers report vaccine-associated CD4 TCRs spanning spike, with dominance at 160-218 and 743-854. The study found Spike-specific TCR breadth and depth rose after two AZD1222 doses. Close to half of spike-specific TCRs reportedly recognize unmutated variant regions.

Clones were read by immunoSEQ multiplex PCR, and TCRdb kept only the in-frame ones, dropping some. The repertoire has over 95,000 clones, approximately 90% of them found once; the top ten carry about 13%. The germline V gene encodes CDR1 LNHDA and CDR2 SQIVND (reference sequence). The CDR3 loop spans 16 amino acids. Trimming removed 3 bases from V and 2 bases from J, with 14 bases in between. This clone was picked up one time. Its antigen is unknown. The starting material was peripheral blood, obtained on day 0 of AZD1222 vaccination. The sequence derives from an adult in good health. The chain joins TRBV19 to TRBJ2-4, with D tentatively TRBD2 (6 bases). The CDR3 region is CASSIGGTGPKNIQYF. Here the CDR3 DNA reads TGTGCCAGTAGTATTGGCGGGACGGGGCCCAAAAACATTCAGTACTTC.